These 10 T cell receptor beta chains came from one sample sequenced in a study of blood T cell repertoires in COVID-19. Measured with immunoSEQ multiplex PCR; TCRdb has only the in-frame clones, and not every one. This table holds over 140,000 clones, 80% to 85% found once. Specimen: peripheral blood. These receptors were collected from a woman between 55 and 75 years old with acute or convalescent COVID-19.

The J gene is TRBJ1-2, the V gene TRBV19, with 9 bases aligning to TRBD1. This CDR3 contains 13 residues. V shed 6 bases, J shed 8 bases, and the junction held 7 bases outside the gene matches. Germline V gene sequence: CDR1 LNHDA, CDR2 SQIVND (reference sequence). CDR3 region: CASSPDRGAGYTF. The CDR3 DNA reads TGTGCCAGTAGCCCTGACAGGGGGGCGGGCTACACCTTC.

V gene TRBV6-1 combines with J gene TRBJ1-2, with 7 bases identical to TRBD1. Germline V gene data show CDR1 as MNHNS and CDR2 as SASEGT. This CDR3 has 15 amino acids. The V segment lost 6 bases and the J segment 4 bases; nucleotides outside the gene matches: 11. DNA for the CDR3: TGTGCCAGCAGACTACCCCAAGACAGGGTCTATGGCTACACCTTC. Its protein is CASRLPQDRVYGYTF.

The V call is TRBV7-9, the J call TRBJ2-1; TRBD2 aligns across 8 bases. J gave up 0 bases and V 6 bases, and 1 base lay outside the gene matches. This CDR3 contains 14 residues. Germline V CDR1 and CDR2: SEHNR, FQNEAQ (reference sequence). In nucleotides, the CDR3 is TGTGCCAGCAGTAGCGGGATCTCCTACAATGAGCAGTTCTTC. It translates to CASSSGISYNEQFF.

The chain uses TRBV28 and TRBJ1-4; maybe TRBD1 (6 bases). Trimming took off 6 bases at V and 6 bases at J, with 17 bases between the two ends. This CDR3 is 15 amino acids long. Germline loops: CDR1 MDHEN, CDR2 SYDVKM. In nucleotides, the CDR3 is TGTGCCAGCAGAATTGGGGGGGGCGGGGATGAAAAACTGTTTTTT. Protein sequence: CASRIGGGGDEKLFF.

The CDR3 reads CASSQRTPYEQYF. CDR3 sequence (DNA): TGTGCCAGCAGCCAACGGACACCCTACGAGCAGTACTTC. This chain links TRBV14 with TRBJ2-7, with D perhaps TRBD1 (5 bases). The V gene's germline CDR1 is SGHDN and CDR2 FVKESK. Trimming took off 2 bases at V and 2 bases at J, with 7 bases between the two ends. The CDR3 has 13 amino acids.

This clone showed up many times. The CDR3 DNA reads TGTGCCAGCAGTTTACGCGGATTCACCACCTACGAGCAGTACTTC. Translating it yields CASSLRGFTTYEQYF. The chain has TRBV6-5 and TRBJ2-7, with D uncertain. V was shortened by 4 bases and J by 2 bases, with 15 bases between the two germline ends. CDR3 size: 15 residues. Germline CDR1 MNHEY, CDR2 SVGAGI.

This clone showed up just once. J is TRBJ1-2 and V is TRBV28, with D unresolved. CDR3 length equals 10 residues. Germline assignment: CDR1 MDHEN and CDR2 SYDVKM. V shed 8 bases and J shed 3 bases, with 4 bases lying between them. The CDR3 protein is CASYDYGYTF. DNA of the CDR3: TGTGCCAGCTATGACTATGGCTACACCTTC.

This chain connects TRBV18 to TRBJ2-1; 8 nucleotides line up with TRBD1. Germline V gene data show CDR1 as KGHSH and CDR2 as LQKENI. V lost 1 base to trimming and J lost 3 bases; unmatched junction nucleotides: 2. CDR3 length equals 15 residues. The CDR3 sequence: CASSPRGQVYNEQFF. The CDR3, as DNA: TGTGCCAGCTCACCACGGGGACAGGTCTACAATGAGCAGTTCTTC.

The rearrangement uses TRBV5-4 and TRBJ2-7, with TRBD2 identical over 11 bases. V gave up 5 bases and J gave up 1 base; unmatched junction bases: 8. From germline, CDR1 is SGHNT and CDR2 YYREEE (reference sequence). CDR3 length equals 16 residues. The chain's CDR3 is CASSPAGTSGSYEQYF. In DNA form, the CDR3 reads TGTGCCAGCAGTCCGGCCGGGACTAGCGGTTCCTACGAGCAGTACTTC.

The CDR3 protein is CASSSHRGPVGSPLHF. CDR3 nucleotide sequence: TGTGCCAGCAGTTCTCACAGGGGGCCCGTCGGATCACCCCTCCACTTT. The chain employs TRBV28 and TRBJ1-6; 9 bases match TRBD1. The length of the CDR3 is 16 residues. The germline CDR1 and CDR2 sequences are MDHEN and SYDVKM. V dropped 4 bases and J dropped 10; count of bases not matched to a gene: 11. The whole variable domain, remainder taken from reference TRBV28 and TRBJ1-6, is DVKVTQSSRYLVKRTGEKVFLECVQDMDHENMFWYRQDPGLGLRLIYFSYDVKMKEKGDIPEGYSVSREKKERFSLILESASTNQTSMYLCASSSHRGPVGSPLHFGNGTRLTVT.